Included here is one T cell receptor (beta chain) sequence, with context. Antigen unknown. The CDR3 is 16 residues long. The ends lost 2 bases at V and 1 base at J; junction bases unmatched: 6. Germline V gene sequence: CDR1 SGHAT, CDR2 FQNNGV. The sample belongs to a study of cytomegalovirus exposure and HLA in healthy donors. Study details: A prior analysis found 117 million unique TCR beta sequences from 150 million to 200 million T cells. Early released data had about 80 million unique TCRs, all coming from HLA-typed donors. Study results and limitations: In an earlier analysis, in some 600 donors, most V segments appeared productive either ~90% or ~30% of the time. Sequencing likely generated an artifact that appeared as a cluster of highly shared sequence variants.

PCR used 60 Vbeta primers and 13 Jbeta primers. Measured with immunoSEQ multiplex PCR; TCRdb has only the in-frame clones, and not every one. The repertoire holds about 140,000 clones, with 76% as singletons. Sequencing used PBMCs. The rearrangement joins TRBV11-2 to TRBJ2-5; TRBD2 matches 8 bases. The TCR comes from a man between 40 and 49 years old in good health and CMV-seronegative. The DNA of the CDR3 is TGTGCCAGCAGCTTAACGGGGGGGGGACTCCAAGAGACCCAGTACTTC. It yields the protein CASSLTGGGLQETQYF.